These 9 T cell receptor beta chains were all obtained from the same sample, sequenced in a study of identical twins. TCRdb reprocessed the 5' RACE reads via MiXCR and lists one record per CDR3 protein. The sample lists fewer than 900,000 distinct CDR3 sequences; about 20% were seen once. The data also belong to a second study, concerning T cells expressing NK-cell markers.

The sequencing sample was made of PBMCs. All receptors come from a woman between 18 and 30 years old in good health.

The chain couples TRBV9 to TRBJ1-2, with D possibly matching TRBD1 (6 bases). V was trimmed by 0 bases and J by 7 bases, leaving 19 bases between them. This CDR3 has 16 amino acids. Germline V CDR1 and CDR2: SGDLS, YYNGEE. The CDR3 sequence: CASSVDPGGRFTGYTF. Here the CDR3 DNA reads TGTGCCAGCAGCGTAGATCCGGGGGGCCGTTTTACTGGCTACACCTTC.

The chain is built from TRBV27 and TRBJ2-7; TRBD1 is a possible D gene (5 bases). The length of the CDR3 is 14 residues. The germline gives CDR1 MNHEY, CDR2 SMNVEV (reference sequence). The V gene lost 5 bases and the J gene lost 6 bases, with 17 bases spanning the gap. CDR3 DNA sequence: TGTGCCAGCAGTGCATACGCTCAGGGTGCCGAGCAGTACTTC. Amino acid sequence: CASSAYAQGAEQYF.

This chain joins TRBV7-3 and TRBJ1-6, with TRBD1 identical over 8 bases. V lost 2 bases and J lost 7; bases outside the gene matches: 4. The CDR3 sequence is 15 residues long. Germline V gene lookup returns CDR1 SGHTA and CDR2 FQGTGA. The CDR3 nucleotides are TGTGCCAGCAGCTTACAGGGGGCGGGCAATTCACCCCTCCACTTT. Protein sequence: CASSLQGAGNSPLHF.

This clonotype was recorded a few times. V and J are TRBV7-2 and TRBJ2-7, with unresolved D. The V and J ends lost 4 bases and 2 bases respectively, with 15 bases between them. Germline V CDR1 and CDR2: SGHTA, FQGNSA. This CDR3 comprises 15 residues. The CDR3 region is CASSSLGWPPYEQYF. The CDR3 region has the DNA TGTGCCAGCAGCTCCCTGGGGTGGCCTCCCTACGAGCAGTACTTC. The entire variable domain, with the rest obtained from reference TRBV7-2 and TRBJ2-7, is as follows: GAGVSQSPSNKVTEKGKDVELRCDPISGHTALYWYRQSLGQGLEFLIYFQGNSAPDKSGLPSDRFSAERTGGSVSTLTIQRTQQEDSAVYLCASSSLGWPPYEQYFGPGTRLTVT.

This rearrangement joins TRBV6-1 to TRBJ1-1; D is unclear. The CDR3 is 12 residues long. Trimming shortened V by 4 bases and J by 6 bases, and 9 bases separated the two germline ends. Germline CDR1 and CDR2: MNHNS and SASEGT. CDR3 bases: TGTGCCAGCAGTGTTCGGGTCCCTGAAGCTTTCTTT. This codes for CASSVRVPEAFF.

The chain combines TRBV9 with TRBJ2-6, with D possibly TRBD2 on 6 matching bases. Germline V gene data show CDR1 as SGDLS and CDR2 as YYNGEE. CDR3 length: 16 amino acids. Between the trimmed V and J ends, which lost 7 bases and 0 bases, there was a span of 14 bases. CDR3 loop: CASGGGSSSGANVLTF. The CDR3 DNA is TGTGCCAGCGGTGGGGGGTCGAGCTCTGGGGCCAACGTCCTGACTTTC.

The chain recombines TRBV6-6 with TRBJ1-1; D is unresolved. Germline V gene lookup returns CDR1 MNHNY and CDR2 SVGAGI (reference sequence). This CDR3 has 12 amino acids. Trimming stripped 4 bases from V and 7 bases from J, with 10 bases between. CDR3 DNA sequence: TGTGCCAGCAGTTCTCCCGGGTTTGAAGCTTTCTTT. As protein: CASSSPGFEAFF.

The chain recombines TRBV4-3 with TRBJ2-1; 14 nucleotides line up with TRBD2. CDR3 length equals 17 residues. Trimming removed 4 bases from V and 4 bases from J; junction bases left unmatched: 6. CDR1 and CDR2 from the germline V gene are LGHNA and YSLEER. The DNA of the CDR3 is TGCGCCAGCAGCCGGACTAGCGGGAGGCGGACTTACAATGAGCAGTTCTTC. It specifies CASSRTSGRRTYNEQFF.

This chain joins TRBV20-1 and TRBJ1-2, with TRBD1 identical over 9 bases. The V gene's germline CDR1 is DFQATT and CDR2 SNEGSKA (reference sequence). J lost 1 base, V lost 7 bases, and 1 base had no gene match. The CDR3 consists of 12 residues. The CDR3 DNA reads TGCAGTGGGACAGGGGTTAACTATGGCTACACCTTC. This translates into CSGTGVNYGYTF.